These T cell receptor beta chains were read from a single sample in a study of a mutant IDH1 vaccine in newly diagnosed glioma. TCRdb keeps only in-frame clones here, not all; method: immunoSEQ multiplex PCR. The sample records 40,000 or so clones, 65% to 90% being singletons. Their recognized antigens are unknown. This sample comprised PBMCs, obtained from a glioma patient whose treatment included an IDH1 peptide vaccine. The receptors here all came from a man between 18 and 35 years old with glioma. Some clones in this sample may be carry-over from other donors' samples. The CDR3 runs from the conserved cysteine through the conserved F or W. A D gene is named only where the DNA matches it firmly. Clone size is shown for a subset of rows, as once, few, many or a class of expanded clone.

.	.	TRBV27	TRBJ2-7	CASSLRGTDSYEQYF	TGTGCCAGCAGTTTACGCGGGACCGACTCCTACGAGCAGTACTTC
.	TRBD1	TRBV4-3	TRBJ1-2	CASSRHRGRYYGYTF	TGCGCCAGCAGCCGCCACAGGGGCCGATACTATGGCTACACCTTC
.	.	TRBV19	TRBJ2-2	CASSIQLGSTGELFF	TGTGCCAGTAGTATTCAGCTCGGAAGCACCGGGGAGCTGTTTTTT
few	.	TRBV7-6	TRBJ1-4	CASSLDPVGGNTGEKLFF	TGTGCCAGCAGCTTAGATCCGGTGGGGGGGAACACGGGTGAAAAACTGTTTTTT
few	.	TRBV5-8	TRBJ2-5	CASSLLASQETQYF	TGTGCCAGCAGCTTGCTCGCCTCTCAAGAGACCCAGTACTTC
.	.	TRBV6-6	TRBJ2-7	CASKDIRSYEQYF	TGTGCCAGCAAAGATATACGATCCTACGAGCAGTACTTC
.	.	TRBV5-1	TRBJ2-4	CASSPRLTGEKMVQYF	TGCGCCAGCAGCCCTCGATTGACGGGAGAGAAAATGGTTCAGTACTTC
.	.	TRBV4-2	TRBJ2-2	CASSQFGELFF	TGTGCCAGCAGCCAATTTGGGGAGCTGTTTTTT
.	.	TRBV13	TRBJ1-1	CASSFSGTEAFF	TGTGCCAGCAGCTTTTCCGGCACTGAAGCTTTCTTT
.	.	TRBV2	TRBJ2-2	CASNQGGGELFF	TGTGCCAGCAATCAGGGTGGCGGGGAGCTGTTTTTT
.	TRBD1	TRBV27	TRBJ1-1	CASSLWTGRVNTEAFF	TGTGCCAGCAGTTTATGGACAGGGCGGGTGAACACTGAAGCTTTCTTT
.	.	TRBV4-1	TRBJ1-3	CASSQEGTVSSGNTIYF	TGCGCCAGCAGCCAAGAAGGGACGGTTAGCTCTGGAAACACCATATATTTT
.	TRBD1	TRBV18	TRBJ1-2	CASSQTTGDGGYTF	TGTGCCAGCTCACAGACTACAGGGGATGGGGGCTACACCTTC
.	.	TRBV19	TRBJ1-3	CASSRNVNSGNTIYF	TGTGCCAGTAGTAGGAATGTCAACTCTGGAAACACCATATATTTT
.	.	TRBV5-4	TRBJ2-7	CASSLVSLHGADEQYF	TGTGCCAGCAGCTTGGTATCGTTACATGGGGCCGACGAGCAGTACTTC
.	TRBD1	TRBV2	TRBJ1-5	CASTGGNNQPQHF	TGTGCCAGTACAGGGGGCAATAATCAGCCCCAGCATTTT
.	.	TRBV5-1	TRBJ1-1	CASRVFMNTEAFF	TGCGCCAGCAGGGTGTTTATGAACACTGAAGCTTTCTTT
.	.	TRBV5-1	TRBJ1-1	CASSLAEIQGLGDTEAFF	TGCGCCAGCAGCTTGGCCGAGATACAGGGACTTGGGGACACTGAAGCTTTCTTT
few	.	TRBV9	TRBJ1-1	CASSAQGHGGVSAFF	TGTGCCAGCAGTGCGCAGGGCCATGGAGGAGTTTCAGCTTTCTTT
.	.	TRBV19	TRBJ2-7	CASRQTASSEQYF	TGTGCCAGTAGACAGACCGCATCTAGCGAGCAGTACTTC
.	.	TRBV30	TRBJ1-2	CAWTMGSYGYTF	TGTGCCTGGACTATGGGTAGTTATGGCTACACCTTC
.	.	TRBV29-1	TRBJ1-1	CSVRREMNTEAFF	TGCAGCGTCAGGAGGGAGATGAACACTGAAGCTTTCTTT
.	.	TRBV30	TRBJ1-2	CAWTRAAGTGYGYTF	TGTGCCTGGACCCGTGCCGCCGGGACGGGCTATGGCTACACCTTC
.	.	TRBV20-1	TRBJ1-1	CSASPGAEAFF	TGCAGTGCTAGTCCCGGGGCTGAAGCTTTCTTT
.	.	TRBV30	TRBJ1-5	CAWSRRGRGNNQPQHF	TGTGCCTGGAGTCGCAGGGGACGTGGGAACAATCAGCCCCAGCATTTT
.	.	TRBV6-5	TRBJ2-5	CASSASRGRGETQYF	TGTGCCAGCAGTGCCTCCCGGGGGCGCGGGGAGACCCAGTACTTC
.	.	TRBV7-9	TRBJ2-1	CASSLALGEQFF	TGTGCCAGCAGCTTAGCGTTAGGTGAGCAGTTCTTC
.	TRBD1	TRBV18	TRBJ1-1	CASSPWDRKAFF	TGTGCCAGCTCACCCTGGGACAGAAAAGCTTTCTTT
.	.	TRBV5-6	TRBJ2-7	CASSSGAIRPYEQYF	TGTGCCAGCAGCTCGGGCGCAATTCGACCCTACGAGCAGTACTTC
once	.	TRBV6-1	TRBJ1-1	CASRLLLRGNTEAFF	TGTGCCAGCAGACTGTTACTCAGGGGGAACACTGAAGCTTTCTTT
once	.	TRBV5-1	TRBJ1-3	CASSLGPLGTGNTIYF	TGCGCCAGCAGCTTGGGCCCTCTGGGAACTGGAAACACCATATATTTT
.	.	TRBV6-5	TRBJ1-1	CASSRIVGEAFF	TGTGCCAGCAGTCGGATAGTCGGAGAAGCTTTCTTT
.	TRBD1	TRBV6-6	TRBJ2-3	CASSYLGTGGADTQYF	TGTGCCAGCAGTTACCTGGGGACAGGGGGAGCAGATACGCAGTATTTT
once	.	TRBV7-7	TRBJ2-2	CASSHGQNTGELFF	TGTGCCAGCAGCCATGGACAGAACACCGGGGAGCTGTTTTTT
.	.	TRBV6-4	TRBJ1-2	CASKPQGTGGYGYTF	TGTGCCAGCAAGCCACAGGGTACTGGGGGCTATGGCTACACCTTC
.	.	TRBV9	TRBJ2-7	CASSVQGPGDEQYF	TGTGCCAGCAGCGTACAGGGGCCAGGGGACGAGCAGTACTTC
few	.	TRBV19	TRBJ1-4	CASSPREEKLFF	TGTGCCAGTAGCCCGAGAGAGGAAAAACTGTTTTTT
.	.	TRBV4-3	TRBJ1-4	CASSQDGKNLFF	TGCGCCAGCAGCCAAGATGGGAAGAATCTGTTTTTT
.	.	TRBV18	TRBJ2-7	CASSPLAAGYEQYF	TGTGCCAGCTCACCCTTGGCGGCCGGATACGAGCAGTACTTC
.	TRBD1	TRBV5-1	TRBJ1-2	CASSFSPGTGDGYTF	TGCGCCAGCAGCTTCAGTCCCGGGACAGGGGATGGCTACACCTTC
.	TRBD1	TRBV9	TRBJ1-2	CASSLDRGVGYTF	TGTGCCAGCAGTCTCGACAGGGGTGTTGGCTACACCTTC
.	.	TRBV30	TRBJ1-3	CAWSVLEIWDTIYF	TGTGCCTGGAGTGTACTGGAGATTTGGGACACCATATATTTT